What follows are 5 T cell receptor beta chains derived from one specimen sequenced in a study of T cell repertoires in cytomegalovirus infection. TCRdb processed the reads anew with MiXCR; each CDR3 protein has one entry. The repertoire consists of over 250,000 distinct CDR3 sequences, with roughly a fifth occurring once and the leading ten covering under 25%. Their target antigens are unknown. Sequences were derived from cultured PBMCs, sampled from culture after CMV antigen stimulation. The receptor source for this set is a human donor in good health (CMV status not recorded). Some clones in this sample may be carry-over from other donors' samples.

Ten or more counts support this clonotype. V gene TRBV7-2 combines with J gene TRBJ2-5; the D gene could be TRBD1 or TRBD2 (5 bases each). Germline V CDR1 and CDR2: SGHTA, FQGNSA. Trimming took off 5 bases at V and 0 bases at J, with 13 bases between the two ends. The CDR3 contains 15 residues. CDR3 in amino acids: CASSPSGTYQETQYF. DNA of the CDR3: TGTGCCAGCAGCCCTTCCGGGACGTACCAAGAGACCCAGTACTTC.

Ten or more counts support this clonotype. V usage is TRBV7-8 and J usage is TRBJ2-3; 9 nucleotides align to TRBD2. V was clipped by 6 bases and J by 3 bases; unmatched bases: 7. This CDR3 region has 15 residues. From germline, CDR1 is SGHVS and CDR2 FQNEAQ. For the CDR3, the DNA is TGTGCCAGCAGTTTGACTAGCGGCCGAACAGATACGCAGTATTTT. Translated: CASSLTSGRTDTQYF.

This clonotype was seen more than once but under ten times. This chain joins TRBV5-1 and TRBJ2-7; TRBD1 aligns across 8 bases. Unmatched junction bases numbered 8, after V lost 3 bases and J lost 3 bases. The CDR3 loop spans 15 amino acids. The germline V gene has CDR1 SGHRS and CDR2 YFSETQ. CDR3 sequence reads: CASSSTGTGRYEQYF. In DNA form, the CDR3 reads TGCGCCAGCAGCTCTACCGGGACAGGACGCTACGAGCAGTACTTC.

This clonotype was seen at least ten times. This chain links TRBV7-2 with TRBJ2-3, with 10 bases fitting TRBD2. V lost 2 bases to trimming and J lost 4 bases; unmatched junction nucleotides: 3. CDR1 and CDR2 from the germline V gene are SGHTA and FQGNSA. The CDR3 is made up of 15 amino acids. CDR3 DNA: TGTGCCAGCAGCTTAAGAGGACTAGCGGCAGATACGCAGTATTTT. It specifies CASSLRGLAADTQYF.

V gene TRBV7-6 combines with J gene TRBJ1-2; the match to TRBD1 covers 8 bases. The CDR3 length is 18 residues. The trim removed 1 base at V and 4 bases at J, leaving 14 bases unmatched. The germline V gene encodes CDR1 SGHVS and CDR2 FNYEAQ. CDR3: CASSLERLQGARGYGYTF. DNA of the CDR3: TGTGCCAGCAGCTTAGAGCGACTCCAGGGGGCTCGCGGCTATGGCTACACCTTC.